This T cell receptor beta chain was recorded in a study of cytomegalovirus exposure and HLA in healthy donors. About the study: Earlier sequencing of some 190 million T cells yielded approximately 120 million unique TCR beta sequences. General study results and limits: Segments of the TCR beta V type were, in most cases, productive about 90% or about 30% of the time in an earlier analysis.

It was with 60 Vbeta and 13 Jbeta primers that the PCR ran. TCRdb's table, derived via immunoSEQ multiplex PCR, lists solely in-frame clones and lacks some. The table lists 95,000 to 110,000 clones, around 67% of them singletons. CDR3 length: 13 residues. The germline gives CDR1 LNHDA, CDR2 SQIVND (reference sequence). The germline V and J ends were trimmed by 5 bases and 4 bases, with 10 bases remaining between them. This clone was counted a few times. The antigen is not known. Sequencing used PBMCs. This receptor was identified in a woman in her fifties or sixties in good health and CMV-seronegative. V usage is TRBV19 and J usage is TRBJ2-3; the D gene is possibly TRBD1 (6 bases). In nucleotides, the CDR3 is TGTGCCAGTAGTGACAGGTGGGCAGATACGCAGTATTTT. Protein: CASSDRWADTQYF.